One TCR beta chain is described in this entry. Trimming removed 5 bases at V and 5 bases at J, with 15 bases between. Germline V gives CDR1 GTSNPN, CDR2 SVGIG (reference sequence). The CDR3 is 13 amino acids. These data are taken from a study of blood T cell repertoires in COVID-19. Study overall: The samples span acute and convalescent COVID-19 from the United States, Italy and Spain. From T cells, B-cell-depleted T cells, or PBMCs came the material, which was cDNA or gDNA.

In the authors' workflow: Nucleated cell counts were estimated from reference gene primer amplification. Sequencing was performed with immunoSEQ multiplex PCR; in TCRdb, only in-frame clones are kept and a portion is missing. V and J calls and clone size follow that table, whereas D and trimming were derived from the DNA. Of approximately 200,000 clones in the sample, approximately 83% are singletons; the top ten hold 2.3%. This chain uses TRBV30 with TRBJ2-5; TRBD1 is a possible D gene (6 bases). This receptor was taken from a woman aged 55-69 years with acute or convalescent COVID-19. The sequenced material came from peripheral blood. The chain's CDR3 is CAWGHGGQETQYF. The CDR3, as DNA: TGTGCCTGGGGTCATGGGGGCCAGGAGACCCAGTACTTC.